The present entry profiles one TCR beta chain with its context. What it binds is not known. The data are from a study of T cell responses to AZD1222 COVID-19 vaccine. Broader study findings: Spike-specific TCR breadth and depth grew following two AZD1222 doses.

Here immunoSEQ multiplex PCR was the method, and the copy in TCRdb shows in-frame clones only, minus some. Of approximately 160,000 clones in the sample, 70% to 90% were seen once. J was trimmed by 2 bases and V by 5 bases; bases with no gene match: 7. The CDR3 consists of 15 residues. The germline V gene encodes CDR1 KGHSH and CDR2 LQKENI. The J gene is TRBJ2-3, the V gene TRBV18; TRBD1 aligns across 7 bases. Material: peripheral blood, obtained on day 0 of MenACWY control vaccination. The receptor was derived from an adult in good health. CDR3 loop: CASSYSQGYTDTQYF. DNA of the CDR3: TGTGCCAGCTCATATTCACAGGGGTACACAGATACGCAGTATTTT.